A single sample gave rise to the 21 T cell receptor beta chains below, sequenced in a study of blood T cell repertoires in COVID-19. Using immunoSEQ multiplex PCR, the repertoire was profiled, and TCRdb retains in-frame clones only, with some absent. The sample contains some 66,000 clones, 82% of which appear only once. The sequencing input was peripheral blood. The receptors were gathered from a man aged 55-75 years with acute or convalescent COVID-19.

The chain couples TRBV2 to TRBJ2-7; TRBD2 agrees at 7 bases. Germline V lookup: CDR1 SNHLY, CDR2 FYNNEI. V lost 0 bases to trimming and J lost 4 bases; unmatched junction nucleotides: 9. This CDR3 is 16 amino acids long. The CDR3 DNA follows: TGTGCCAGCAGTGAAGCGCTTCCGGGAGGAGGTTACGAGCAGTACGTC. This codes for CASSEALPGGGYEQYV.

In the case of this clone: One end of the junction varies from germline; a read error may be responsible. Other DNA sequences in the sample encode the same CDR3. V is TRBV5-1 and J is TRBJ2-7; 9 bases fit TRBD1. Germline-derived CDR1 and CDR2 are SGHRS and YFSETQ. The CDR3 spans 17 residues. DNA for the CDR3: TGCGCCAGCAGTTTGGGTCGGGGGGCGGGACAGGGAGACGAGCAGTACTTC. It is translated as CASSLGRGAGQGDEQYF.

V is TRBV6-4 and J is TRBJ1-5; D gene unclear. This CDR3 has 14 amino acids. Germline V CDR1 and CDR2: MRHNA, SNTAGT. Deletions cut 2 bases from V and 4 bases from J, with 9 bases between. CDR3 coding DNA: TGTGCCAGCAGTGACCTGCCAGAAAATCAGCCCCAGCATTTT. This sequence encodes CASSDLPENQPQHF.

The J gene is TRBJ1-4, the V gene TRBV30; TRBD1 aligns across 9 bases. This CDR3 spans 16 amino acids. The trim removed 2 bases at V and 7 bases at J, leaving 11 bases unmatched. CDR1 is GTSNPN and CDR2 is SVGIG in the germline V gene (reference sequence). CDR3 loop: CAWSTGTGLRGEKLFF. The CDR3 nucleotides are TGTGCCTGGAGTACTGGGACAGGGCTTCGTGGTGAAAAACTGTTTTTT.

The rearrangement links TRBV5-1 to TRBJ1-3; D ambiguous. The CDR3 loop spans 13 amino acids. V shed 5 bases and J shed 4 bases, with 10 bases lying between them. CDR1 and CDR2 from the germline V gene are SGHRS and YFSETQ. Here the CDR3 reads CASRLEQGNTIYF. In nucleotides, the CDR3 is TGCGCCAGCAGACTGGAGCAGGGAAACACCATATATTTT.

This clone appeared a few times. The J gene is TRBJ2-7, the V gene TRBV29-1; weak D call: TRBD2 (6 bases). Trimming left V 6 bases short and J 2 bases short, with 14 bases between. The CDR3 consists of 13 residues. Germline V gene sequence: CDR1 SQVTM, CDR2 ANQGSEA. The chain's CDR3 is CSVVGGMTYEQYF. CDR3 DNA: TGCAGCGTGGTTGGCGGGATGACCTACGAGCAGTACTTC.

The chain couples TRBV5-8 to TRBJ1-4, with a tentative D call TRBD1 (5 bases). CDR3 size: 14 residues. V shed 0 bases and J shed 8 bases, with 11 bases lying between them. Germline loops: CDR1 SGHTS, CDR2 YDEGEE. The CDR3 region is CASSLGQGREKLFF. The CDR3, as DNA: TGTGCCAGCAGCTTGGGGCAGGGAAGGGAAAAACTGTTTTTT.

The genes are TRBV5-4 and TRBJ1-1, with D perhaps matching TRBD1 (6 bases). V was trimmed by 4 bases and J by 0 bases, leaving 10 bases between them. From germline, CDR1 is SGHNT and CDR2 YYREEE (reference sequence). The CDR3 length is 14 residues. The DNA for the CDR3 is TGTGCCAGCAGCACGCAGGGGCTGAACACTGAAGCTTTCTTT. Translated, it gives CASSTQGLNTEAFF.

The rearrangement uses TRBV5-4 and TRBJ1-2; 7 nucleotides align to TRBD1. In germline, CDR1 is SGHNT, CDR2 YYREEE (reference sequence). CDR3 size: 14 residues. V shed 2 bases and J 4 bases; nucleotides not matched to a gene: 5. CDR3 amino acids: CASSLDREIYGYTF. The CDR3 region has the DNA TGTGCCAGCAGCTTAGACAGGGAAATCTATGGCTACACCTTC.

This clone was seen a few times. The CDR3 is CASSPWQGAHEQFF. The DNA for the CDR3 is TGTGCCAGCAGCCCCTGGCAGGGGGCGCATGAGCAGTTCTTC. The V and J genes are TRBV3-1 (or the pseudogene TRBV3-2) and TRBJ2-1; 8 bases agree with TRBD1. The CDR3 is 14 residues long. The germline V gene encodes CDR1 LGHDT and CDR2 YNNKEL (reference sequence). The V and J ends lost 4 bases and 8 bases, in that order; junction bases with no gene match: 7.

The chain recombines TRBV25-1 with TRBJ1-1; D might be TRBD1 (5 bases). V lost 3 bases, J lost 4 bases, and 12 bases lay in between. This CDR3 contains 14 residues. CDR1 is MGHDK and CDR2 is SYGVNS in the germline V gene. CDR3 nucleotide sequence: TGTGCCAGCAGTGAGTCAGGGTTGAGCACTGAAGCTTTCTTT. As protein: CASSESGLSTEAFF.

The genes are TRBV7-8 and TRBJ1-1; 10 bases agree with TRBD1. Germline V lookup: CDR1 SGHVS, CDR2 FQNEAQ. Germline trimming cut 5 bases from V and 4 bases from J; bases unmatched to any gene: 4. This CDR3 spans 14 amino acids. The CDR3 DNA reads as TGTGCCAGCAGCGCAGGACAGGGGGGCACTGAAGCTTTCTTT. Translated, it gives CASSAGQGGTEAFF.

The rearrangement joins TRBV3-1 (or the pseudogene TRBV3-2) to TRBJ1-3; no definite D call. The ends were cut back, 2 bases at V and 1 base at J, with 6 bases in the middle. The germline gives CDR1 LGHDT, CDR2 YNNKEL (reference sequence). The CDR3 loop spans 14 amino acids. Here the CDR3 DNA reads TGTGCCAGCAGCCAAAAAGAGTCTGGAAACACCATATATTTT. Its protein is CASSQKESGNTIYF.

The chain couples TRBV5-1 to TRBJ2-5, with D maybe TRBD2 (5 bases). Per germline, CDR1 SGHRS and CDR2 YFSETQ. This CDR3 is 13 amino acids long. V was clipped by 4 bases and J by 5 bases, with 12 bases between them. CDR3 nucleotides: TGCGCCAGCAGCCCCCGGTGGAGGGAGACCCAGTACTTC. The encoded protein is CASSPRWRETQYF.

The V call is TRBV15, the J call TRBJ2-6, with 7 bases identical to TRBD1. V was clipped by 3 bases and J by 0 bases; unmatched bases: 11. Germline V gene sequence: CDR1 LNHNV, CDR2 YYDKDF (reference sequence). The CDR3 covers 19 residues. The CDR3 loop reads CATSSTRQGITSGANVLTF. The CDR3 DNA follows: TGTGCCACCAGCAGTACCCGACAGGGAATTACCTCTGGGGCCAACGTCCTGACTTTC.

The J gene is TRBJ1-1, the V gene TRBV2, with 11 bases matching TRBD1. Germline V gene lookup returns CDR1 SNHLY and CDR2 FYNNEI. This CDR3 contains 15 residues. V lost 6 bases and J lost 1; bases outside the gene matches: 4. The CDR3 sequence is CASRGTGGKNTEAFF. Here the CDR3 DNA reads TGTGCCAGCAGGGGGACAGGGGGAAAGAACACTGAAGCTTTCTTT.

The chain is built from TRBV18 and TRBJ1-1; D possibly corresponds to TRBD1 (5 bases). CDR1 KGHSH and CDR2 LQKENI come from the germline V gene. V lost 4 bases, J lost 6 bases, and 15 bases lay in between. This CDR3 spans 14 amino acids. CDR3 loop: CASSRDSPTAEAFF. For the CDR3, the DNA is TGTGCCAGCTCACGAGACAGCCCAACCGCTGAAGCTTTCTTT.

V gene TRBV11-3 combines with J gene TRBJ1-2; TRBD1 aligns across 10 bases. This CDR3 contains 14 residues. The germline gives CDR1 SGHNT, CDR2 YENEEA. J lost 2 bases, V lost 3 bases, and 0 bases had no gene match. The CDR3 protein is CASSLGQGNYGYTF. CDR3 sequence (DNA): TGTGCCAGCAGCTTGGGACAGGGGAACTATGGCTACACCTTC.

The V gene is TRBV7-2, the J gene TRBJ1-3, with D tentatively TRBD1 (5 bases). CDR3 length equals 13 residues. V gave up 3 bases and J gave up 4 bases, with 7 bases separating them. Looked up from germline, CDR1 is SGHTA and CDR2 is FQGNSA. CDR3 sequence: CASSFGGGNTIYF. The DNA for the CDR3 is TGTGCCAGCAGCTTTGGGGGGGGAAACACCATATATTTT. The complete variable domain, with remaining parts taken from reference TRBV7-2 and TRBJ1-3, reads GAGVSQSPSNKVTEKGKDVELRCDPISGHTALYWYRQSLGQGLEFLIYFQGNSAPDKSGLPSDRFSAERTGGSVSTLTIQRTQQEDSAVYLCASSFGGGNTIYFGEGSWLTVV.

The chain employs TRBV19 and TRBJ2-5; 9 nucleotides align to TRBD1. The junction had 8 bases not matched to a gene; V was cut back by 5 bases and J by 1 base. CDR1 is LNHDA, CDR2 SQIVND, per germline (reference sequence). The CDR3 has 16 residues. The CDR3 is CASSPGTGLFQETQYF. CDR3 DNA: TGTGCCAGTAGTCCCGGGACAGGGCTCTTCCAAGAGACCCAGTACTTC. The full variable domain, in which reference TRBV19 and TRBJ2-5 provide the parts outside the CDR3, is DGGITQSPKYLFRKEGQNVTLSCEQNLNHDAMYWYRQDPGQGLRLIYYSQIVNDFQKGDIAEGYSVSREKKESFPLTVTSAQKNPTAFYLCASSPGTGLFQETQYFGPGTRLLVL.

This clone has a single count. CDR3 amino acids: CASSLDQGGRDTEAFF. The CDR3 DNA reads as TGTGCCAGCAGCTTAGATCAGGGGGGTCGAGACACTGAAGCTTTCTTT. The chain joins TRBV11-2 to TRBJ1-1; TRBD1 matches at 7 bases. CDR1 and CDR2 from the germline V gene are SGHAT and FQNNGV. V was pared by 0 bases and J by 3 bases, with 7 bases of the junction left unmatched. The CDR3 contains 16 residues.